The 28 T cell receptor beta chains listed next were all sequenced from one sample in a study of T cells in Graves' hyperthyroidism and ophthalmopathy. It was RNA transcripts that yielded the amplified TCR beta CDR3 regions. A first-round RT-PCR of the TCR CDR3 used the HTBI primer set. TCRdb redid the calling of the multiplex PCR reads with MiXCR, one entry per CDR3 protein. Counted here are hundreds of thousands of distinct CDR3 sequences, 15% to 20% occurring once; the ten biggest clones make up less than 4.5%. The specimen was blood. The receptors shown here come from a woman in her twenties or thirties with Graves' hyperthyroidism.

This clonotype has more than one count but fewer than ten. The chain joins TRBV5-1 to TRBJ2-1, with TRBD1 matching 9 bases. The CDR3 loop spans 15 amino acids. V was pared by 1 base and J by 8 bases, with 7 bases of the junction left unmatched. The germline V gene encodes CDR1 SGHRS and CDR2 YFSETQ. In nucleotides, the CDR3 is TGCGCCAGCAGCTTGACAGGACAGGGGATCTATGAGCAGTTCTTC. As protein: CASSLTGQGIYEQFF.

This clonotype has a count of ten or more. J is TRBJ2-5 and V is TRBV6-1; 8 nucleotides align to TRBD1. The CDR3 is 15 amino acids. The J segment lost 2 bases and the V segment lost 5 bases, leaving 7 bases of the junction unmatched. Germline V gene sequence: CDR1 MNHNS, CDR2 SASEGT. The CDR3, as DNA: TGTGCCAGCAGTCCCTGGGACAGGAGTCAAGAGACCCAGTACTTC. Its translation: CASSPWDRSQETQYF.

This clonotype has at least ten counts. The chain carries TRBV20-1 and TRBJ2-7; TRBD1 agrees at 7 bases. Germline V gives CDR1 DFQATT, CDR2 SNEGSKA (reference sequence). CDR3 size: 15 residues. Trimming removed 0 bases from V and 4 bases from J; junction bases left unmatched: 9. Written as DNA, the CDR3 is TGCAGTGCTAGAGATATGAGGGGGCTGTCGTACGAGCAGTACTTC. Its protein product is CSARDMRGLSYEQYF.

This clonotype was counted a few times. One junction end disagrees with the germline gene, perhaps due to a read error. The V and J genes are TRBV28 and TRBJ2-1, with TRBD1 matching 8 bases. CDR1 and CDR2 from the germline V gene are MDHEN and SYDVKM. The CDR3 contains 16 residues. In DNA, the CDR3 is TGTGCCAGCAGCCTATCCGGGACAGGATCCTACAATGAGCAGCTCTTC. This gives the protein CASSLSGTGSYNEQLF. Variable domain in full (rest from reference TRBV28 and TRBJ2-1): DVKVTQSSRYLVKRTGEKVFLECVQDMDHENMFWYRQDPGLGLRLIYFSYDVKMKEKGDIPEGYSVSREKKERFSLILESASTNQTSMYLCASSLSGTGSYNEQLFGPGTRLTVL.

CDR3 residues: CAWSGGLAGELVGELFF. CDR3 sequence (DNA): TGTGCCTGGAGTGGAGGACTAGCGGGAGAGCTTGTCGGGGAGCTGTTTTTT. This rearrangement joins TRBV30 to TRBJ2-2, with 13 positions matching TRBD2. Trimming cost V 1 base and J 7 bases; bases outside gene matches: 9. CDR3 length: 17 amino acids. Germline V gene lookup returns CDR1 GTSNPN and CDR2 SVGIG (reference sequence).

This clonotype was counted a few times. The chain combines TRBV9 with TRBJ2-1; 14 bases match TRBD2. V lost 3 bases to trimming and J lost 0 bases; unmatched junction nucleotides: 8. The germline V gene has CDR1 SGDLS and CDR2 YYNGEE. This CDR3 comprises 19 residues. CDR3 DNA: TGTGCCAGCAGCGACGGACTAGCGGGAGGCTTGAGCTCCTACAATGAGCAGTTCTTC. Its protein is CASSDGLAGGLSSYNEQFF.

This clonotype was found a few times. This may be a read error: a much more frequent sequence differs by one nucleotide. CDR3 DNA: TGTGCCGGCGATACCTCAGCTCTTCGAAGGGAGACCCAGTACTTC. Translation: CAGDTSALRRETQYF. The J gene is TRBJ2-5, the V gene TRBV28; D gene unclear. The ends were cut back, 11 bases at V and 5 bases at J, with 24 bases in the middle. CDR3 length equals 15 residues. Germline CDR1 MDHEN, CDR2 SYDVKM. Complete variable domain (other parts from reference TRBV28 and TRBJ2-5): DVKVTQSSRYLVKRTGEKVFLECVQDMDHENMFWYRQDPGLGLRLIYFSYDVKMKEKGDIPEGYSVSREKKERFSLILESASTNQTSMYLCAGDTSALRRETQYFGPGTRLLVL.

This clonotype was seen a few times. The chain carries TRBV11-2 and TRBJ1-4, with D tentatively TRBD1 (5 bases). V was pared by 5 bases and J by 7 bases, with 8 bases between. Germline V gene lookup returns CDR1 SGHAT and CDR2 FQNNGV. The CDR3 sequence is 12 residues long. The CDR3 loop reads CASSLGVEKLFF. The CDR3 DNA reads TGTGCCAGCAGCCTGGGGGTTGAAAAACTGTTTTTT.

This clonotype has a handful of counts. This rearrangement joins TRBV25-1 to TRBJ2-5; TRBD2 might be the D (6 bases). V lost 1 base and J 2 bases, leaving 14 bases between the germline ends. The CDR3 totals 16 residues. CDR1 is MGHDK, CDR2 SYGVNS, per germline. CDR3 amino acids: CASSEWRRATQETQYF. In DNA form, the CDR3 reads TGTGCCAGCAGTGAATGGCGGAGGGCGACTCAAGAGACCCAGTACTTC.

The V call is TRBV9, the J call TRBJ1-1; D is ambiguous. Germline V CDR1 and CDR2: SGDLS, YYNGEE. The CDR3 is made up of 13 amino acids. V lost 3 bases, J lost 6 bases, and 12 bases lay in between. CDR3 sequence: CASSARHSSEAFF. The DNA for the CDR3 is TGTGCCAGCAGCGCCCGACACTCTTCTGAAGCTTTCTTT. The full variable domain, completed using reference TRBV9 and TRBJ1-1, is DSGVTQTPKHLITATGQRVTLRCSPRSGDLSVYWYQQSLDQGLQFLIQYYNGEERAKGNILERFSAQQFPDLHSELNLSSLELGDSALYFCASSARHSSEAFFGQGTRLTVV.

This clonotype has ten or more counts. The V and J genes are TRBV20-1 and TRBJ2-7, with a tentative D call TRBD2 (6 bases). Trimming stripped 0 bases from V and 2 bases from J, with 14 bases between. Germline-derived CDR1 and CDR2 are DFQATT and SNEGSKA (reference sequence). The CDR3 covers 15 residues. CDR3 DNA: TGCAGTGCTAGAGAAGGGGCGGGGTTAGCCTACGAGCAGTACTTC. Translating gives CSAREGAGLAYEQYF.

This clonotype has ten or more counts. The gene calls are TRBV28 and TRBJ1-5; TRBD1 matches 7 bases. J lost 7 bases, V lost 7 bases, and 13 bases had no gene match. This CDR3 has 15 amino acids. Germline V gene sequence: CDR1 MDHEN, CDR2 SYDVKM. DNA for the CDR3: TGTGCCAGCACGGGGACAAGGGGGCTCGGGCAGCCCCAGCATTTT. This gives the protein CASTGTRGLGQPQHF. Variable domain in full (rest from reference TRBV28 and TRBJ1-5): DVKVTQSSRYLVKRTGEKVFLECVQDMDHENMFWYRQDPGLGLRLIYFSYDVKMKEKGDIPEGYSVSREKKERFSLILESASTNQTSMYLCASTGTRGLGQPQHFGDGTRLSIL.

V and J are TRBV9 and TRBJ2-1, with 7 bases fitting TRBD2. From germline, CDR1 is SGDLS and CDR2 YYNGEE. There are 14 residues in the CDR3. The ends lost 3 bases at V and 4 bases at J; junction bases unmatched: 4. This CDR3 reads CASSGGSQYNEQFF. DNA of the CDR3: TGTGCCAGCAGCGGCGGGAGTCAGTACAATGAGCAGTTCTTC.

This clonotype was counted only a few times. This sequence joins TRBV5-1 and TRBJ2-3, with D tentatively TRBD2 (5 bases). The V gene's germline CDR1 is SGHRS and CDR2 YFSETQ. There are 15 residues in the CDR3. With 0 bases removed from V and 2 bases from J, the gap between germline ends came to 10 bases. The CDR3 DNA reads TGCGCCAGCAGCTTGGAAATGACTAACACAGATACGCAGTATTTT. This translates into CASSLEMTNTDTQYF.

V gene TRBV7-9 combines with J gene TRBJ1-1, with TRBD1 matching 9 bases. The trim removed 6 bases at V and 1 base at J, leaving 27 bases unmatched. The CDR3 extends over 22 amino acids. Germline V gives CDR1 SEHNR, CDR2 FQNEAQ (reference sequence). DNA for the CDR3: TGTGCCAGCAGAGGGGGCCGAACAGGGGGCCGGGATCCGAATCCGACGAACACTGAAGCTTTCTTT. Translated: CASRGGRTGGRDPNPTNTEAFF. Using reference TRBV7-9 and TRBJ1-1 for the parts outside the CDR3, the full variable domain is DTGVSQNPRHKITKRGQNVTFRCDPISEHNRLYWYRQTLGQGPEFLTYFQNEAQLEKSRLLSDRFSAERPKGSFSTLEIQRTEQGDSAMYLCASRGGRTGGRDPNPTNTEAFFGQGTRLTVV.

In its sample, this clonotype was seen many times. The CDR3 coding sequence is TGTGCCAGCAGTTCCCCGGGACTAGCGGGAGGGTACGAGCAGTACTTC. Protein: CASSSPGLAGGYEQYF. The chain carries TRBV28 and TRBJ2-7; 16 bases match TRBD2. This CDR3 contains 16 residues. Looked up from germline, CDR1 is MDHEN and CDR2 is SYDVKM. V shed 4 bases, J shed 4 bases, and the junction held 4 bases outside the gene matches.

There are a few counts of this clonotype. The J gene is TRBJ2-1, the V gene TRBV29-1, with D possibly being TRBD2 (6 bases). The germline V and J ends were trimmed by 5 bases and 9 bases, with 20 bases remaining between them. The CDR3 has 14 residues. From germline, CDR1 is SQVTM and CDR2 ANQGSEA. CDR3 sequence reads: CSVLRDLGVGEQFF. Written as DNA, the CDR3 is TGCAGCGTTTTGCGGGATTTGGGGGTTGGTGAGCAGTTCTTC.

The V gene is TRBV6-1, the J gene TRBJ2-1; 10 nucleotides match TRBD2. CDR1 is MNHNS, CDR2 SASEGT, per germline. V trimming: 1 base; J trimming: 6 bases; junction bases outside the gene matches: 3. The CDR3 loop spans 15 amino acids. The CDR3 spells CASSEGTSGRNEQFF. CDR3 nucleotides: TGTGCCAGCAGTGAAGGGACTAGCGGACGCAATGAGCAGTTCTTC.

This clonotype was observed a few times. In DNA form, the CDR3 reads TGTGCCAGCTCACCACTGTTAGGGACATCCTACGAGCAGTACTTC. As protein: CASSPLLGTSYEQYF. The chain couples TRBV18 to TRBJ2-7; D may be TRBD1 (6 bases). This CDR3 is 15 amino acids long. Germline loops: CDR1 KGHSH, CDR2 LQKENI. V lost 1 base and J lost 1, with 11 bases in between.

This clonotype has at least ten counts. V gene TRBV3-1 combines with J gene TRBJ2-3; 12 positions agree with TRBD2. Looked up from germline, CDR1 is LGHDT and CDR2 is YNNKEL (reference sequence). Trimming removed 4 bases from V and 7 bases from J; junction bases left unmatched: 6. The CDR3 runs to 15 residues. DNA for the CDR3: TGTGCCAGCAGCCCAACGACTAGCGGGAGATATACGCAGTATTTT. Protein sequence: CASSPTTSGRYTQYF.

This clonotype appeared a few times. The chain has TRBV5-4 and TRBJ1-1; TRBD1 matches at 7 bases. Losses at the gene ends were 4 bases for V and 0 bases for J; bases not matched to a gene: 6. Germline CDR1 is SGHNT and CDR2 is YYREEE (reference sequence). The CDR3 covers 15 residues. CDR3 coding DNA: TGTGCCAGCAGCCCGGGGGGACAGATGAACACTGAAGCTTTCTTT. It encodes CASSPGGQMNTEAFF.

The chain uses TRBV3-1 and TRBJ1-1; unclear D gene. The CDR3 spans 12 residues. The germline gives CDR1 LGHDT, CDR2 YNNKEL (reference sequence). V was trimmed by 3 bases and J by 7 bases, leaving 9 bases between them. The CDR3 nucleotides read TGTGCCAGCAGCCATTTGAACGGTGAAGCTTTCTTT. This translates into CASSHLNGEAFF.

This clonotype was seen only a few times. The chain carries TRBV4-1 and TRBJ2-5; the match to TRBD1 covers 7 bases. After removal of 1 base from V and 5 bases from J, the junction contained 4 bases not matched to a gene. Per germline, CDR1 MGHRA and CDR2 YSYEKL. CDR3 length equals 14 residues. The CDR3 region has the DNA TGCGCCAGCAGCCAAGGACAGGGATGGGAGACCCAGTACTTC. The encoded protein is CASSQGQGWETQYF.

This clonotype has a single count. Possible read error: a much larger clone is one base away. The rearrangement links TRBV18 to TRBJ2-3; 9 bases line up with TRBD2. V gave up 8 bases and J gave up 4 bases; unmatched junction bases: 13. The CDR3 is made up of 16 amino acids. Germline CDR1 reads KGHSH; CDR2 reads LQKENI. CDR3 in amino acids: CASPSIAGDPPDTQYF. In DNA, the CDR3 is TGTGCCAGCCCATCTATAGCGGGAGACCCCCCAGATACGCAGTATTTT. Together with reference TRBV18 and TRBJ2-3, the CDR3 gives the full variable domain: NAGVMQNPRHLVRRRGQEARLRCSPMKGHSHVYWYRQLPEEGLKFMVYLQKENIIDESGMPKERFSAEFPKEGPSILRIQQVVRGDSAAYFCASPSIAGDPPDTQYFGPGTRLTVL.

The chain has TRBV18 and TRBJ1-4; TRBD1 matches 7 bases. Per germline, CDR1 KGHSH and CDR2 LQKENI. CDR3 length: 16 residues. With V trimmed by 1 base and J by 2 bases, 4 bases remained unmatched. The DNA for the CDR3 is TGTGCCAGCTCACCACGCCAGGGGGGCACTAATGAAAAACTGTTTTTT. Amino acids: CASSPRQGGTNEKLFF.

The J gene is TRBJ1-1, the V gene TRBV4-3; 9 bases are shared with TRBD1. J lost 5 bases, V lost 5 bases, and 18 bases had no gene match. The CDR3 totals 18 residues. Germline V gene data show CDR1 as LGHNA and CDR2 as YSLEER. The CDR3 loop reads CASSVQLGVTGGGTEAFF. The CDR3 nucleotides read TGCGCCAGCAGCGTCCAACTTGGGGTGACAGGGGGAGGGACTGAAGCTTTCTTT.

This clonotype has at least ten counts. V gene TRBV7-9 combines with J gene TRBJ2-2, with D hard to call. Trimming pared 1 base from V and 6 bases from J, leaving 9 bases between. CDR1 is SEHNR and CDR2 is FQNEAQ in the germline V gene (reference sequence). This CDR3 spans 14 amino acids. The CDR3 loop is CASSLVASPGELFF. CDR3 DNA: TGTGCCAGCAGCTTAGTTGCGAGCCCCGGGGAGCTGTTTTTT. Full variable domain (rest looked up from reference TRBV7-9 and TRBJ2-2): DTGVSQNPRHKITKRGQNVTFRCDPISEHNRLYWYRQTLGQGPEFLTYFQNEAQLEKSRLLSDRFSAERPKGSFSTLEIQRTEQGDSAMYLCASSLVASPGELFFGEGSRLTVL.

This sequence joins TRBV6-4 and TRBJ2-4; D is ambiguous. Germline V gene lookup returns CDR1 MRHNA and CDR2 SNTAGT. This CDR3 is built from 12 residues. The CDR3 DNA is TGTTCCCCGACTGTAGCCAAAAACATTCAGTACTTC. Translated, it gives CSPTVAKNIQYF.